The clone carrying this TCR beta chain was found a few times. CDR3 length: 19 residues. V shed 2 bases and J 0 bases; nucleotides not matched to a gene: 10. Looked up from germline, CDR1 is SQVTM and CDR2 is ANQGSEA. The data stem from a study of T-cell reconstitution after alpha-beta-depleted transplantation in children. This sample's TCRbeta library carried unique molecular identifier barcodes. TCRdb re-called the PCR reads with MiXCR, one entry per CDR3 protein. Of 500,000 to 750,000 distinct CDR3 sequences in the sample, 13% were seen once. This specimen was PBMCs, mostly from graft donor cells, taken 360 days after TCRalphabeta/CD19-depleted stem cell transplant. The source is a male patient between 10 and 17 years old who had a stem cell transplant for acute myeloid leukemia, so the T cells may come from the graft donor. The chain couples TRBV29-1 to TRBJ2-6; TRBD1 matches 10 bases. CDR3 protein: CSVEQPTGTGASGANVLTF. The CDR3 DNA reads TGCAGCGTTGAACAACCTACCGGGACAGGGGCCTCTGGGGCCAACGTCCTGACTTTC. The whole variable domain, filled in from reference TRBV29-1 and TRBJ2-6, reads SAVISQKPSRDICQRGTSLTIQCQVDSQVTMMFWYRQQPGQSLTLIATANQGSEATYESGFVIDKFPISRPNLTFSTLTVSNMSPEDSSIYLCSVEQPTGTGASGANVLTFGAGSRLTVL.